Listed here are 21 T cell receptor beta chains from one sample, sequenced in a study of radiation and T cells in renal cell carcinoma. Time point denoted: blood 2 weeks post-SBRT. Documented treatment: 15 Gy SBRT to primary tumor, nephrectomy 4 weeks later. Some clones are missing from TCRdb's copy, which holds only in-frame ones; the method was immunoSEQ multiplex PCR. The sample contains 160,000 or so clones, about 87% of which appear only once. Material: blood, obtained from a patient whose treatment included radiotherapy and nephrectomy. Every receptor here comes from a woman in her 50s with renal cell carcinoma.

The chain carries TRBV6-5 and TRBJ2-1; no clear D. The V gene lost 4 bases and the J gene lost 1 base, with 14 bases spanning the gap. Per germline, CDR1 MNHEY and CDR2 SVGAGI. This CDR3 has 16 residues. Here the CDR3 DNA reads TGTGCCAGCAGTTCCCTCCTGGGCCAATCCTACAATGAGCAGTTCTTC. This encodes CASSSLLGQSYNEQFF.

J is TRBJ1-4 and V is TRBV12-5; no reliable D call. Trimming stripped 6 bases from V and 7 bases from J, with 12 bases between. The CDR3 length is 13 residues. CDR1 and CDR2 (germline): LGHNT, FRNRAP. CDR3 amino acids: CASGRGSLEKLFF. DNA for the CDR3: TGTGCTAGTGGCCGAGGGAGTCTTGAAAAACTGTTTTTT.

This chain connects TRBV14 to TRBJ1-6; 7 bases align to TRBD1. J lost 7 bases, V lost 3 bases, and 12 bases had no gene match. This CDR3 spans 17 amino acids. Germline V CDR1 and CDR2: SGHDN, FVKESK. CDR3 residues: CASSHLRQGLENSPLHF. The CDR3 DNA is TGTGCCAGCAGCCACCTAAGACAGGGTTTGGAGAATTCACCCCTCCACTTT. Full variable domain (missing parts from reference TRBV14 and TRBJ1-6): EAGVTQFPSHSVIEKGQTVTLRCDPISGHDNLYWYRRVMGKEIKFLLHFVKESKQDESGMPNNRFLAERTGGTYSTLKVQPAELEDSGVYFCASSHLRQGLENSPLHFGNGTRLTVT.

The chain is built from TRBV10-1 and TRBJ2-7, with TRBD1 as a possible D gene (5 bases). The germline V gene encodes CDR1 WNHNN and CDR2 SYGVQD (reference sequence). CDR3 length: 12 amino acids. Trimming took off 6 bases at V and 0 bases at J, with 6 bases between the two ends. CDR3 DNA sequence: TGCGCCAGCAGAGGGGACTCCTACGAGCAGTACTTC. Amino acid sequence: CASRGDSYEQYF.

V gene TRBV6-5 combines with J gene TRBJ2-7; TRBD1 agrees at 8 bases. There are 15 residues in the CDR3. V shed 5 bases, J shed 3 bases, and the junction held 9 bases outside the gene matches. CDR1 and CDR2 (germline): MNHEY, SVGAGI. The CDR3: CASSPDRAVFYEQYF. In nucleotides, the CDR3 is TGTGCCAGCAGTCCGGACAGGGCAGTCTTCTACGAGCAGTACTTC.

The chain employs TRBV5-3 and TRBJ1-1, with D hard to call. TRBV5-3 qualifies as an ORF whose function is uncertain. Trimming left V 9 bases short and J 2 bases short, with 17 bases between. This CDR3 has 14 residues. This CDR3 is CATTLDPGNTEAFF. Written as DNA, the CDR3 is TGTGCCACCACCCTGGACCCGGGAAACACTGAAGCTTTCTTT.

V and J are TRBV12-5 and TRBJ1-2; 7 bases map to TRBD1. Germline values: CDR1 LGHNT, CDR2 FRNRAP. The CDR3 runs 14 residues. The V and J ends lost 7 bases and 4 bases, in that order; junction bases with no gene match: 9. CDR3 sequence reads: CASAPGTAFYGYTF. CDR3 in DNA: TGTGCTAGTGCCCCCGGGACAGCTTTCTATGGCTACACCTTC.

V is TRBV7-2 and J is TRBJ1-2; D gene uncertain. The CDR3 is made up of 14 amino acids. V was clipped by 5 bases and J by 8 bases, with 18 bases between them. The germline gives CDR1 SGHTA, CDR2 FQGNSA. The CDR3 DNA reads as TGTGCCAGCAGCACACCCCCCTTAGGTCTCGGCTACACCTTC. Translating it yields CASSTPPLGLGYTF.

V usage is TRBV5-4 and J usage is TRBJ1-2, with 9 bases lining up with TRBD1. CDR3 length: 15 amino acids. The trim removed 3 bases at V and 2 bases at J, leaving 5 bases unmatched. The germline V gene has CDR1 SGHNT and CDR2 YYREEE (reference sequence). The CDR3 sequence is CASSSGQGTNYGYTF. DNA of the CDR3: TGTGCCAGCAGCTCGGGACAGGGTACGAACTATGGCTACACCTTC.

Details on this clone: This sample includes further DNA sequences coding for the same CDR3. The rearrangement links TRBV6-1 to TRBJ1-1, with a weak D call TRBD1 (5 bases). Trimming pared 6 bases from V and 0 bases from J, leaving 11 bases between. The CDR3 contains 14 residues. CDR1 and CDR2 from the germline V gene are MNHNS and SASEGT. CDR3 nucleotides: TGTGCCAGCAGGACGGGACTGCTGAACACTGAAGCTTTCTTT. As protein: CASRTGLLNTEAFF.

V is TRBV7-8 and J is TRBJ2-1, with TRBD2 matching 8 bases. V lost 1 base to trimming and J lost 0 bases; unmatched junction nucleotides: 8. The CDR3 covers 18 residues. Germline V gene lookup returns CDR1 SGHVS and CDR2 FQNEAQ. The CDR3 loop reads CASSLVSGAGGSYNEQFF. CDR3 sequence (DNA): TGTGCCAGCAGCTTAGTTAGTGGGGCGGGGGGCTCCTACAATGAGCAGTTCTTC.

The chain couples TRBV9 to TRBJ1-3, with TRBD1 identical over 9 bases. With V trimmed by 3 bases and J by 0 bases, 4 bases remained unmatched. The CDR3 has 16 amino acids. Germline CDR1 and CDR2: SGDLS and YYNGEE. The CDR3 bases are TGTGCCAGCAGCGCCGGGACAGGGTCCTCTGGAAACACCATATATTTT. Encoded protein: CASSAGTGSSGNTIYF.

This sequence joins TRBV5-1 and TRBJ1-2; 7 positions agree with TRBD1. With V trimmed by 3 bases and J by 2 bases, 4 bases remained unmatched. Germline values: CDR1 SGHRS, CDR2 YFSETQ. This CDR3 region has 14 residues. In nucleotides, the CDR3 is TGCGCCAGCAGCTCGGACAGGCTAAACTATGGCTACACCTTC. Protein sequence: CASSSDRLNYGYTF.

The V and J genes are TRBV30 and TRBJ1-5; 10 bases fit TRBD1. Germline loops: CDR1 GTSNPN, CDR2 SVGIG (reference sequence). Unmatched junction bases numbered 10, after V lost 0 bases and J lost 2 bases. The CDR3 extends over 18 amino acids. The CDR3 region has the DNA TGTGCCTGGAGTGTAAGTCCCGGGACAGGGGATGGCAATCAGCCCCAGCATTTT. Residues: CAWSVSPGTGDGNQPQHF.

This clone has only a few counts. The V gene is TRBV15, the J gene TRBJ1-2, with 8 bases that match TRBD1. The V gene end was trimmed by 0 bases and the J gene end by 8 bases; junction bases not matched to a gene: 2. This CDR3 has 13 residues. In germline, CDR1 is LNHNV, CDR2 YYDKDF (reference sequence). CDR3 region: CATSRETGEGYTF. The CDR3 coding sequence is TGTGCCACCAGCAGAGAGACAGGGGAAGGCTACACCTTC.

In its sample, this clone was seen a few times. The genes are TRBV12-5 and TRBJ2-7; TRBD1 is a possible D gene (5 bases). This CDR3 has 14 amino acids. Germline V CDR1 and CDR2: LGHNT, FRNRAP. The V end lost 6 bases, the J end lost 2 bases, and 14 bases lay between the germline ends. CDR3 sequence reads: CASGHMTAAYEQYF. The CDR3 nucleotides read TGTGCTAGTGGCCATATGACAGCCGCCTACGAGCAGTACTTC.

This clone showed up just once. The genes are TRBV10-3 and TRBJ2-3, with D perhaps matching TRBD2 (6 bases). The V and J ends lost 4 bases and 6 bases respectively, with 11 bases between them. CDR3 length equals 13 residues. Looked up from germline, CDR1 is ENHRY and CDR2 is SYGVKD. As DNA, the CDR3 is TGTGCCATCAGTGCGGGACTTTCGGATACGCAGTATTTT. Its translation is CAISAGLSDTQYF.

The chain links TRBV6-5 to TRBJ2-1; 8 bases map to TRBD2. Germline V gives CDR1 MNHEY, CDR2 SVGAGI. V dropped 11 bases and J dropped 8; count of bases not matched to a gene: 11. The CDR3 is 13 amino acids. CDR3 sequence (DNA): TGTGCCTCGGGGGGGCCCAATTCCGATGAGCAGTTCTTC. This translates into CASGGPNSDEQFF.

This chain links TRBV6-5 with TRBJ1-1; no clear D gene. Germline CDR1 MNHEY, CDR2 SVGAGI. The CDR3 loop spans 13 amino acids. Trimming removed 6 bases from V and 6 bases from J, with 14 bases in between. CDR3 nucleotide sequence: TGTGCCAGCAGAGCCTCGGACGGTTCTGAAGCTTTCTTT. It specifies CASRASDGSEAFF.

Only a few counts were recorded for this clone. The V and J genes are TRBV7-2 and TRBJ2-1; D is ambiguous. Trimming took 1 base from V and 1 from J, leaving 5 bases between them. CDR3 length: 14 residues. Germline V gene sequence: CDR1 SGHTA, CDR2 FQGNSA. The CDR3 nucleotides are TGTGCCAGCAGCTTAGGACGGTCCTACAATGAGCAGTTCTTC. Its protein is CASSLGRSYNEQFF. Full variable domain (remainder filled in from reference TRBV7-2 and TRBJ2-1): GAGVSQSPSNKVTEKGKDVELRCDPISGHTALYWYRQSLGQGLEFLIYFQGNSAPDKSGLPSDRFSAERTGGSVSTLTIQRTQQEDSAVYLCASSLGRSYNEQFFGPGTRLTVL.

This chain connects TRBV25-1 to TRBJ1-2; D is possibly TRBD1 (5 bases). Germline assignment: CDR1 MGHDK and CDR2 SYGVNS. The V gene lost 8 bases and the J gene lost 0 bases, with 13 bases spanning the gap. This CDR3 is 14 amino acids long. CDR3 DNA sequence: TGTGCCAGCTATGGGGGACTGACTAACTATGGCTACACCTTC. This codes for CASYGGLTNYGYTF.